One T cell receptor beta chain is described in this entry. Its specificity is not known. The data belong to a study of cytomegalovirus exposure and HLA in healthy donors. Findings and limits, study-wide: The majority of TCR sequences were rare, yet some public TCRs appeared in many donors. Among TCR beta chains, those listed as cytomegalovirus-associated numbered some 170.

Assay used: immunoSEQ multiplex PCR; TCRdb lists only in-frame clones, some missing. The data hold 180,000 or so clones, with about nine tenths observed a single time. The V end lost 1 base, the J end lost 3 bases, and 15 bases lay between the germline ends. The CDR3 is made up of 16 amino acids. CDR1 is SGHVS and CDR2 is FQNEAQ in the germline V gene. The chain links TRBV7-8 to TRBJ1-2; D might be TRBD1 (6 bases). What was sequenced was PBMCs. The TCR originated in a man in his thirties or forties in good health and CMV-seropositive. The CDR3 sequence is CASSLGRGGEDYGYTF. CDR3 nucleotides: TGTGCCAGCAGCTTAGGGCGGGGGGGCGAGGACTATGGCTACACCTTC.